This TCR beta chain originates from a study of blood T cell repertoires in COVID-19. In the authors' workflow: Quantification of nucleated cells was approximated via reference gene primer amplification. Profiling relied on immunoSEQ multiplex PCR, and the TCRdb table lists in-frame clones only, not all of them. V and J calls and clone size follow that table, whereas D and trimming were derived from the DNA. The table records approximately 280,000 clones, over 75% of them present only once. The germline V gene has CDR1 SGHRS and CDR2 YFSETQ. The CDR3 covers 14 residues. Deletions cut 2 bases from V and 4 bases from J, with 13 bases between.

The receptor's source is a man aged 18 to 30 with active or convalescent COVID-19. The chain employs TRBV5-1 and TRBJ2-7; TRBD2 is a possible D gene (6 bases). Source material: peripheral blood. The CDR3 DNA reads as TGCGCCAGCAGCTTTAAGCTAGCGCCATACGAGCAGTACTTC. Encoded protein: CASSFKLAPYEQYF. Supplemented by reference TRBV5-1 and TRBJ2-7, the full variable domain reads KAGVTQTPRYLIKTRGQQVTLSCSPISGHRSVSWYQQTPGQGLQFLFEYFSETQRNKGNFPGRFSGRQFSNSRSEMNVSTLELGDSALYLCASSFKLAPYEQYFGPGTRLTVT.